One sample yielded the 17 T cell receptor beta chains listed below, sequenced in a study of OX40 agonist ivuxolimab in advanced cancers. Library method: the immunoSEQ multiplex PCR assay. TCRdb obtained this table from immuneACCESS and retained in-frame rearrangements with V and J assigned. These tables miss some clones; where compared with another copy, unresolved V genes account for less than half of the shortfall, and the remainder is unexplained. Recorded for this sample are about 51,000 clones; around 82% of them occurred a single time. Around 2% of the sample comes from the top ten. This sample comprised CD4+ or CD8+ T cells sorted from blood, obtained in a trial of the OX40 agonist ivuxolimab. Every receptor here comes from an adult with an advanced solid tumor such as melanoma, head and neck, liver or kidney cancer.

This chain connects TRBV14 to TRBJ2-3; D unclear. Germline assignment: CDR1 SGHDN and CDR2 FVKESK. The CDR3 is made up of 12 amino acids. The V end was cut by 2 bases, the J end by 14 bases, with 14 bases between. CDR3 loop: CASSQYVSGLYF. The CDR3 DNA is TGTGCCAGCAGCCAATACGTGTCCGGCCTGTATTTT.

The CDR3 spells CASSHRTGEPYEQYF. The CDR3 DNA reads TGTGCCAGCAGCCACCGGACAGGGGAACCCTACGAGCAGTACTTC. The chain has TRBV5-4 and TRBJ2-7; 9 bases are shared with TRBD1. Looked up from germline, CDR1 is SGHNT and CDR2 is YYREEE (reference sequence). The CDR3 covers 15 residues. The V segment lost 4 bases and the J segment 2 bases; nucleotides outside the gene matches: 7.

V gene TRBV28 combines with J gene TRBJ2-1, with 8 bases identical to TRBD1. V was pared by 6 bases and J by 10 bases, with 8 bases of the junction left unmatched. CDR3 length equals 13 residues. From germline, CDR1 is MDHEN and CDR2 SYDVKM. This chain's CDR3 is CASRAGGISEQFF. CDR3 in DNA: TGTGCCAGCAGGGCAGGGGGCATCAGCGAGCAGTTCTTC.

Relative to its sample, this clone is medium-sized. The chain combines TRBV7-9 with TRBJ1-1; no reliable D call. V lost 8 bases, J lost 0 bases, and 10 bases lay in between. The CDR3 is made up of 13 amino acids. Germline CDR1 and CDR2: SEHNR and FQNEAQ (reference sequence). Here the CDR3 reads CASLNAVNTEAFF. The CDR3 DNA reads TGTGCCAGCCTCAATGCCGTGAACACTGAAGCTTTCTTT.

This clone was counted a few times. This chain uses TRBV5-1 with TRBJ1-1; D is undetermined. This CDR3 comprises 15 residues. Germline V gene lookup returns CDR1 SGHRS and CDR2 YFSETQ. Trimming left V 0 bases short and J 2 bases short, with 11 bases between. The CDR3 loop reads CASSLETTRNTEAFF. In nucleotides, the CDR3 is TGCGCCAGCAGCTTGGAGACAACCCGTAACACTGAAGCTTTCTTT.

The chain carries TRBV28 and TRBJ1-2; 7 bases align to TRBD1. In germline, CDR1 is MDHEN, CDR2 SYDVKM. Unmatched junction bases numbered 12, after V lost 6 bases and J lost 11 bases. This CDR3 has 13 residues. DNA for the CDR3: TGTGCCAGCAGAAACAGGGGAGGAATAGGATACACCTTC. Protein product: CASRNRGGIGYTF.

The V and J genes are TRBV7-2 and TRBJ2-3; 7 nucleotides match TRBD2. J lost 0 bases, V lost 0 bases, and 0 bases had no gene match. Germline V lookup: CDR1 SGHTA, CDR2 FQGNSA. The CDR3 contains 15 residues. As DNA, the CDR3 is TGTGCCAGCAGCTTAGCGGGACTAAGCACAGATACGCAGTATTTT. Protein product: CASSLAGLSTDTQYF.

This clone was counted a few times. The chain uses TRBV5-1 and TRBJ2-6; D not certain. CDR1 and CDR2 (germline): SGHRS, YFSETQ. The CDR3 sequence is 16 residues long. Trimming pared 0 bases from V and 1 base from J, leaving 8 bases between. In nucleotides, the CDR3 is TGCGCCAGCAGCTTGGGGGTTGTTTCTGGGGCCAACGTCCTGACTTTC. Encoded protein: CASSLGVVSGANVLTF.

The chain couples TRBV4-2 to TRBJ1-2; D gene uncertain. Germline-derived CDR1 and CDR2 are LGHNA and YNFKEQ. The V and J ends lost 0 bases and 8 bases respectively, with 16 bases between them. CDR3 length equals 15 residues. CDR3 sequence reads: CASSQDLGREEGYTF. The DNA of the CDR3 is TGTGCCAGCAGCCAAGATTTAGGCCGGGAAGAGGGCTACACCTTC.

This chain links TRBV7-3 with TRBJ2-2; 10 bases are shared with TRBD2. This CDR3 has 17 residues. The germline gives CDR1 SGHTA, CDR2 FQGTGA. Unmatched junction bases numbered 7, after V lost 1 base and J lost 5 bases. CDR3 bases: TGTGCCAGCAGCTTAAGGGCTAGCGGGAGTTGGACCGGGGAGCTGTTTTTT. Its protein is CASSLRASGSWTGELFF.

V is TRBV5-1 and J is TRBJ2-1; tentatively, D is TRBD1 (8 bases). Germline V gene lookup returns CDR1 SGHRS and CDR2 YFSETQ. Between the trimmed V and J ends, which lost 4 bases and 5 bases, there was a span of 34 bases. The CDR3 spans 21 residues. DNA for the CDR3: TGCGCCAGCAGCCCACCGATGGGCAGGGGGCTAAGACTAGCAGGGGACAATGAGCAGTTCTTC. Translating gives CASSPPMGRGLRLAGDNEQFF.

The rearrangement links TRBV28 to TRBJ2-1, with 8 positions matching TRBD2. J lost 5 bases, V lost 6 bases, and 6 bases had no gene match. Germline loops: CDR1 MDHEN, CDR2 SYDVKM. CDR3 size: 14 residues. DNA of the CDR3: TGTGCCAGCAGGTCAGCGGGAGCCAACAATGAGCAGTTCTTC. Protein sequence: CASRSAGANNEQFF.

This clone was seen a single time. V gene TRBV6-1 combines with J gene TRBJ1-5, with D maybe TRBD1 (5 bases). Germline V gene data show CDR1 as MNHNS and CDR2 as SASEGT. V lost 2 bases and J 1 base, leaving 9 bases between the germline ends. CDR3 length: 15 amino acids. The CDR3 DNA reads TGTGCCAGCAGTGAATATTGGGGGAGCAATCAGCCCCAGCATTTT. Translated, it gives CASSEYWGSNQPQHF.

V usage is TRBV18 and J usage is TRBJ2-5; D is unclear. The CDR3 extends over 14 amino acids. Trimming took off 5 bases at V and 4 bases at J, with 14 bases between the two ends. From germline, CDR1 is KGHSH and CDR2 LQKENI. CDR3 sequence reads: CASSTTVTGETQYF. The CDR3 bases are TGTGCCAGCTCAACCACGGTCACCGGAGAGACCCAGTACTTC.

Notes on this clone: Compared with germline, one end of the junction differs, possibly owing to a read error. The chain carries TRBV7-7 and TRBJ2-5; D ambiguous. CDR3 length: 13 amino acids. The germline gives CDR1 SSHAT, CDR2 FNYEAQ (reference sequence). The CDR3 coding sequence is TGTGCTAGCAGCTTAAAGGGAAAAGAGACCCAGTACTTC. Translated, it gives CASSLKGKETQYF.

This clone was counted a single time. The rearrangement links TRBV9 to TRBJ1-1; 8 nucleotides agree with TRBD1. V lost 3 bases and J lost 1; bases outside the gene matches: 5. CDR1 and CDR2 from the germline V gene are SGDLS and YYNGEE. The CDR3 extends over 15 amino acids. CDR3 nucleotides: TGTGCCAGCAGCGCACGACAGGGGAGGAACACTGAAGCTTTCTTT. As protein: CASSARQGRNTEAFF.

This clone came up a few times. The chain employs TRBV27 and TRBJ2-7; TRBD1 agrees at 12 bases. Trimming cost V 4 bases and J 7 bases; bases outside gene matches: 11. Per the germline V gene, CDR1 is MNHEY and CDR2 is SMNVEV (reference sequence). CDR3 size: 16 residues. The CDR3 reads CASSSEPGQGAREQYF. For the CDR3, the DNA is TGTGCCAGCAGTTCTGAACCGGGACAGGGGGCTAGAGAGCAGTACTTC.